Listed below are T cell receptor beta chains from one sample, sequenced in a study of prognosis after radiotherapy for stage I lung cancer. TCRdb called the multiplex PCR reads again in MiXCR, with one record for every CDR3 protein. Among around 11,000 distinct CDR3 sequences listed, approximately 58% were seen once. Specimen: PBMCs, collected before or after stereotactic body radiation therapy (not recorded which). These receptors all stem from a donor over 45 with non-small cell lung cancer. Both conserved end residues are part of each CDR3. The order of the fields is V gene, D gene, J gene, clone size, CDR3 protein, CDR3 DNA. A D gene is named only where the DNA matches it firmly. Clone sizes are given selectively: once, few, many, or a class where the clone is expanded.

TRBV20-1	TRBD2	TRBJ2-1	.	CSAVGLSGRTYNEQFF	TGCAGTGCTGTAGGACTTAGCGGGAGGACTTACAATGAGCAGTTCTTC
TRBV6-1	.	TRBJ2-1	once	CASNSWKEGSFNEQFF	TGTGCCAGCAATAGCTGGAAGGAGGGCTCGTTCAATGAGCAGTTCTTC
TRBV6-1	.	TRBJ2-6	.	CASSEMRGICTGDNVLTF	TGTGCCAGCAGTGAGATGAGGGGGATCTGCACTGGGGACAACGTCCTGACTTTC
TRBV5-4	TRBD1	TRBJ1-1	many	CASSQRDRRSTEAFF	TGTGCCAGCAGCCAACGGGACAGGCGGAGCACTGAAGCTTTCTTT
TRBV6-2/TRBV6-3	.	TRBJ2-2	.	CASSYQEGRNGELFF	TGTGCCAGCAGTTACCAGGAGGGCCGTAACGGGGAGCTGTTTTTT
TRBV2	TRBD1	TRBJ2-7	.	CASSLVTGYEQYF	TGTGCCAGCAGCCTCGTGACAGGGTACGAGCAGTACTTC
TRBV10-3	TRBD1	TRBJ2-2	medium-sized	CAIKRDRDTGELFF	TGTGCCATCAAAAGGGACAGGGACACCGGGGAGCTGTTTTTT
TRBV7-9	.	TRBJ2-5	medium-sized	CASSSDREGTQYF	TGTGCCAGCAGCTCGGACAGGGAGGGGACCCAGTACTTC
TRBV19	.	TRBJ1-1	many	CASSIMGNTEAFF	TGTGCCAGTAGTATAATGGGAAACACTGAAGCTTTCTTT
TRBV6-5	TRBD1	TRBJ1-2	.	CASSWGQPNYGYTF	TGTGCCAGCAGTTGGGGACAGCCTAACTATGGCTACACCTTC
TRBV29-1	TRBD2	TRBJ2-2	many	CSAQFSGGSSGELFF	TGCAGCGCTCAATTTAGCGGGGGTTCCTCCGGGGAGCTGTTTTTT
TRBV7-9	.	TRBJ1-1	.	CASSFSPINTEAFF	TGTGCCAGCAGCTTTAGTCCAATAAACACTGAAGCTTTCTTT
TRBV7-2	TRBD2	TRBJ2-2	once	CASSPQGTSPTGELFF	TGTGCCAGCAGCCCCCAAGGGACTAGCCCTACCGGGGAGCTGTTTTTT
TRBV9	TRBD1	TRBJ1-3	.	CASSLTGYSGNTIYF	TGTGCCAGCAGCTTGACAGGGTACTCTGGAAACACCATATATTTT
TRBV20-1	TRBD2	TRBJ2-3	medium-sized	CSASPMLGLAEVQGSVGTQYF	TGCAGTGCTAGTCCGATGCTGGGACTAGCGGAAGTTCAGGGTTCGGTCGGTACGCAGTATTTT
TRBV28	TRBD2	TRBJ2-7	.	CATQPGTSAYEQYF	TGTGCCACCCAACCCGGGACTAGCGCCTACGAGCAGTACTTC
TRBV20-1	TRBD1	TRBJ1-5	.	CSAARTGINQPQHF	TGCAGTGCTGCGAGGACAGGCATAAATCAGCCCCAGCATTTT
TRBV14	.	TRBJ2-2	.	CASSQPGTPTGELFF	TGTGCCAGCAGCCAACCGGGAACTCCCACCGGGGAGCTGTTTTTT
TRBV7-9	.	TRBJ2-2	medium-sized	CASSLAVASKTSTGELFF	TGTGCCAGCAGCTTAGCGGTTGCGTCAAAGACTTCCACCGGGGAGCTGTTTTTT
TRBV5-5	TRBD2	TRBJ2-1	.	CASSWLAGGGNEQFF	TGTGCCAGCAGCTGGCTAGCGGGAGGAGGCAATGAGCAGTTCTTC
TRBV28	TRBD1	TRBJ2-7	.	CASRNRGLYEQYF	TGTGCCAGCAGGAACAGGGGGCTTTACGAGCAGTACTTC
TRBV30	.	TRBJ2-1	medium-sized	CAWSAAHFGEQFF	TGTGCCTGGAGTGCGGCCCATTTTGGTGAGCAGTTCTTC
TRBV7-7	.	TRBJ2-2	once	CASSLGPVSGGAYTGELFF	TGTGCTAGCAGCTTGGGCCCGGTCTCAGGGGGGGCGTACACCGGGGAGCTGTTTTTT
TRBV6-1	TRBD1	TRBJ2-2	medium-sized	CASLPVEGASNTGELFF	TGTGCCAGCCTACCCGTTGAGGGGGCCTCGAACACCGGGGAGCTGTTTTTT
TRBV6-4	.	TRBJ2-7	.	CAIIGTSEQYF	TGTGCCATCATAGGGACATCCGAGCAGTACTTC
TRBV6-1	.	TRBJ1-1	.	CASSETSSNATESFF	TGTGCCAGCAGTGAGACGAGTTCGAATGCTACTGAATCTTTCTTT
TRBV28	TRBD2	TRBJ2-1	medium-sized	CASSTSGMSYNEQFF	TGTGCCAGCAGTACGAGCGGGATGTCCTACAATGAGCAGTTCTTC
TRBV29-1	.	TRBJ2-5	many	CSVVTQRVGETQYF	TGCAGCGTTGTAACACAGAGGGTGGGAGAGACCCAGTACTTC